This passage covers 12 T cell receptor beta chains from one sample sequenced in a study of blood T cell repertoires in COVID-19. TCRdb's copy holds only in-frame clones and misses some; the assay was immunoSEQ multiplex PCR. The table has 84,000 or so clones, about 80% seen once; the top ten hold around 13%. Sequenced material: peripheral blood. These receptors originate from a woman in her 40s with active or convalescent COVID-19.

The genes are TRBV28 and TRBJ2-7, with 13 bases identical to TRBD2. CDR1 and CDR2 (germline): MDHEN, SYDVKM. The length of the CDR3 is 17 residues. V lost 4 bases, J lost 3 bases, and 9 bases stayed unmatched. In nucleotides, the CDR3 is TGTGCCAGCAGTTCACCAGGGACTAGCGGGACCTTCTACGAGCAGTACTTC. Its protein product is CASSSPGTSGTFYEQYF. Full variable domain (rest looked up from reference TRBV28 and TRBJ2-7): DVKVTQSSRYLVKRTGEKVFLECVQDMDHENMFWYRQDPGLGLRLIYFSYDVKMKEKGDIPEGYSVSREKKERFSLILESASTNQTSMYLCASSSPGTSGTFYEQYFGPGTRLTVT.

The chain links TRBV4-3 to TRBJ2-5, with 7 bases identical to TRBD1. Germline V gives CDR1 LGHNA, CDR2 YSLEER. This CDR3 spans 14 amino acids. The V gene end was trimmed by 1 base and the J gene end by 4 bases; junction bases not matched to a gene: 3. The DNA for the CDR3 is TGCGCCAGCAGCCAAGGACAGGGCGCAGAGACCCAGTACTTC. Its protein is CASSQGQGAETQYF.

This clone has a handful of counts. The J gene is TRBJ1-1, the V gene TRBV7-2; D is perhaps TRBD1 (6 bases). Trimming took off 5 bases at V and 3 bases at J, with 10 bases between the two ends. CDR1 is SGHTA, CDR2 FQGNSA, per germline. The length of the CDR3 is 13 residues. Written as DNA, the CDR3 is TGTGCCAGCAGCCTACAGGGAGACACTGAAGCTTTCTTT. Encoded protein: CASSLQGDTEAFF.

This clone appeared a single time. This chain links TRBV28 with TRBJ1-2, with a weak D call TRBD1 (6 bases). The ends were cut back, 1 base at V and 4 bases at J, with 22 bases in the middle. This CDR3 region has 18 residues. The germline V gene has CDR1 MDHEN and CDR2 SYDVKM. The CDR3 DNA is TGTGCCAGCAGTTTATTGTGGCTGAGGGGGACCTCTAGCTATGGCTACACCTTC. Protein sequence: CASSLLWLRGTSSYGYTF.

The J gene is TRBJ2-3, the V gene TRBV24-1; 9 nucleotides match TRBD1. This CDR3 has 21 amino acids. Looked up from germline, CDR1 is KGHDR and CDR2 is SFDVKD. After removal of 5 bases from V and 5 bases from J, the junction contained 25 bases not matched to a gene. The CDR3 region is CATSGEGQGSASRSPQDTQYF. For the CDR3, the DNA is TGTGCCACCAGTGGGGAGGGACAGGGTTCTGCTAGCCGGTCACCCCAAGATACGCAGTATTTT.

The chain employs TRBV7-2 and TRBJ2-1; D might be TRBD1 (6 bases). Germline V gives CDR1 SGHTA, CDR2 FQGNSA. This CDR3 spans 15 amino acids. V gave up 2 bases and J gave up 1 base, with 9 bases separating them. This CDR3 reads CASSLSTGSYNEQFF. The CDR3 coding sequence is TGTGCCAGCAGCTTAAGTACAGGGTCCTACAATGAGCAGTTCTTC. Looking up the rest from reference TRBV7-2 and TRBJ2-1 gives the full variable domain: GAGVSQSPSNKVTEKGKDVELRCDPISGHTALYWYRQSLGQGLEFLIYFQGNSAPDKSGLPSDRFSAERTGGSVSTLTIQRTQQEDSAVYLCASSLSTGSYNEQFFGPGTRLTVL.

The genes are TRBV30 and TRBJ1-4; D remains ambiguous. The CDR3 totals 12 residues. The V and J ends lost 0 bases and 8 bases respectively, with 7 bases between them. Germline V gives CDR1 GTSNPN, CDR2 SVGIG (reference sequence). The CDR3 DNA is TGTGCCTGGAGTGTATCCGGGGAAAAACTGTTTTTT. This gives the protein CAWSVSGEKLFF. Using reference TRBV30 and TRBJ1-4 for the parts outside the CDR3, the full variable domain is SQTIHQWPATLVQPVGSPLSLECTVEGTSNPNLYWYRQAAGRGLQLLFYSVGIGQISSEVPQNLSASRPQDRQFILSSKKLLLSDSGFYLCAWSVSGEKLFFGSGTQLSVL.

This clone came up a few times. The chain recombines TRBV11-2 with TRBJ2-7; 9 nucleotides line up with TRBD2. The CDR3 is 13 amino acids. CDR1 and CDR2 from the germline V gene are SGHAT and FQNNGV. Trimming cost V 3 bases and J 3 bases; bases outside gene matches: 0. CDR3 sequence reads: CASSFSGSYEQYF. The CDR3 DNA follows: TGTGCCAGCAGCTTTAGCGGGAGCTACGAGCAGTACTTC.

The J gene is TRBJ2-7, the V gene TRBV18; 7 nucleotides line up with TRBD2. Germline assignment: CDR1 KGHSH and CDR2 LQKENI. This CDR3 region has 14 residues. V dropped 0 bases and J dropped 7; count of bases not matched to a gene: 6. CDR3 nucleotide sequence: TGTGCCAGCTCACCACCGCAGCGGGATCGAGAGCAGTACTTC. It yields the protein CASSPPQRDREQYF. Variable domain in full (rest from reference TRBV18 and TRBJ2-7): NAGVMQNPRHLVRRRGQEARLRCSPMKGHSHVYWYRQLPEEGLKFMVYLQKENIIDESGMPKERFSAEFPKEGPSILRIQQVVRGDSAAYFCASSPPQRDREQYFGPGTRLTVT.

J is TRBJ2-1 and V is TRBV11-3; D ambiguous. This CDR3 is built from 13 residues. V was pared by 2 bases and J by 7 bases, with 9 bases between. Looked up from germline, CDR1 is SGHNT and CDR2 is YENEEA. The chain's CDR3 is CASSLIYANEQFF. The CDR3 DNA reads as TGTGCCAGCAGCTTAATTTATGCGAATGAGCAGTTCTTC.

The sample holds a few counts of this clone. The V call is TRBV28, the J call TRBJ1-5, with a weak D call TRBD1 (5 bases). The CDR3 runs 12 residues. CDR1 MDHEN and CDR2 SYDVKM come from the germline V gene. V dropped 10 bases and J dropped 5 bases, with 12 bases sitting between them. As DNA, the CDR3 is TGTGCCACGGCAGGGCTTGATCAGCCCCAGCATTTT. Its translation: CATAGLDQPQHF. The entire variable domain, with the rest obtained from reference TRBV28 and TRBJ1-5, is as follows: DVKVTQSSRYLVKRTGEKVFLECVQDMDHENMFWYRQDPGLGLRLIYFSYDVKMKEKGDIPEGYSVSREKKERFSLILESASTNQTSMYLCATAGLDQPQHFGDGTRLSIL.

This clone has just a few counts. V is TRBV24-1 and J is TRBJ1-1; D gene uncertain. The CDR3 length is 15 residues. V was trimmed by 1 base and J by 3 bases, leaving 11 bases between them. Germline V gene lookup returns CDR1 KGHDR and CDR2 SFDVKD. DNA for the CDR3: TGTGCCACCAGTGATTTCACGCCGGGGTACACTGAAGCTTTCTTT. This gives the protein CATSDFTPGYTEAFF.